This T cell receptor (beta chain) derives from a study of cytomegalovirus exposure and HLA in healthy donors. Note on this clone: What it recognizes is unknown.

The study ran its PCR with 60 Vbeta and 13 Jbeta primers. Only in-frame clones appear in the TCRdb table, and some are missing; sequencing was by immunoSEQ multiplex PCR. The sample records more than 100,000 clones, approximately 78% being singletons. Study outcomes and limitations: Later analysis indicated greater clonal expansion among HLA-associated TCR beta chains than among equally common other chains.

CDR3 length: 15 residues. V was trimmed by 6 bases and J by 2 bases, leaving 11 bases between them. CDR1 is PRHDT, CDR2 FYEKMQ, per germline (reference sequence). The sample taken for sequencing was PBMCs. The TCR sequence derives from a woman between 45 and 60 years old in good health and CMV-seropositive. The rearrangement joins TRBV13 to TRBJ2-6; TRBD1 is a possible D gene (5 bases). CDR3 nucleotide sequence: TGTGCCAGCAGACCTCAGGGTACTGGGGCCAACGTCCTGACTTTC. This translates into CASRPQGTGANVLTF. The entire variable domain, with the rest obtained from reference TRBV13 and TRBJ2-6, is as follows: AAGVIQSPRHLIKEKRETATLKCYPIPRHDTVYWYQQGPGQDPQFLISFYEKMQSDKGSIPDRFSAQQFSDYHSELNMSSLELGDSALYFCASRPQGTGANVLTFGAGSRLTVL.